This entry features one T cell receptor (beta chain) sequence. There is no known antigen for this receptor. No qualities accompany the bases; no much larger clone lies one base away. The data are from a study of blood T cell repertoires in COVID-19 (TCRdb year 2020). General notes on the study: The collaborator samples originated in the United States, Italy and Spain and spanned the acute and convalescent phases of COVID-19. The material from the prospective study consisted of cDNA or gDNA derived from T cells, B-cell-depleted T cells, or PBMCs. The dataset comprised deeply sampled blood TCRbeta repertoires from subjects exposed to, actively infected with, or recovered from COVID-19. A freely available public database, intended as a resource for researchers studying the immune response to SARS-CoV-2, is where the repertoires were released. Samples were obtained from the ongoing ImmuneRACE study (first 160 participants) and from some 1,300 subjects provided by 6 global collaborators. The sample metadata nearly always contained a de-identified subject ID, COVID-19 status, age in years and sex. Where available, HLA class I and class II types were taken from metadata supplied by the sample provider and were not determined by assay-based typing. Study-wide conclusions, independent of this receptor: The amount of clinical and demographic metadata varied by source and participant and was provided uncurated.

V is clipped by 6 bases and J by 2 bases, and the sequence between their germline boundaries is 16 bases long. The germline V gene supplies CDR1 MNHEY and CDR2 SVGEGT. The CDR3 has 15 amino acids, counting the end cysteine and phenylalanine. Only the CDR3 portion is preserved as DNA: 45 bases, with reading frame beginning at the first base. TCRbeta CDR3 regions were amplified from genomic DNA using the immunoSEQ Assay, a bias-controlled multiplex PCR. Processing in the source paper ran as follows. The number of nucleated cells in each sample was estimated by amplification of reference gene primers within the assay. To quantify the absolute abundance of each unique TCRbeta CDR3 rearrangement, sequence reads were collapsed and filtered. For each sample, productive Simpson clonality was calculated as the square root of Simpson's diversity index across productive rearrangements. TCRdb mirrors the immuneACCESS table, restricted to in-frame sequences. Some clones are absent from its copies; in checked studies, under half trace to an unresolved V gene, and the reason for the others is unknown. That table supplies the V and J calls and clone size; D and trimming were determined from the DNA. The sample table contains tens of thousands of clones; only one count was recorded for around 76% of them. Of the sample, 8.5% falls within the top ten clones.

Whole blood was collected in K2EDTA tubes by collaborating institutions according to the institutions' own protocols. For TCRbeta analysis, collaborators shipped samples as frozen whole blood, isolated PBMCs, or DNA extracted from either of those sample types. The V and J genes are TRBV6-2 or TRBV6-3 and TRBJ1-2, with a weak D call of TRBD1 (5 bases match). The sequencing input was peripheral blood. This TCR was recovered from a man aged 70-80 years with active or convalescent COVID-19. The DNA sequence reads TGTGCCAGCAGATACGACGGGCAGGGCAACTATGGCTACACCTTC. The translation is CASRYDGQGNYGYTF.